Following are 21 T cell receptor beta chains from one sample sequenced in a study of T cells after yellow fever vaccination. From the 5' RACE reads, TCRdb called clonotypes with MiXCR, one entry per CDR3 protein. Of hundreds of thousands of distinct CDR3 sequences listed, approximately 13% were seen once; the top ten hold just under 15%. This sample comprised PBMCs, obtained on the day of the yellow fever booster vaccination. The source of these receptors is a man between 25 and 39 years old who received the YFV17D yellow fever vaccine.

This clonotype occurred a few times. V usage is TRBV4-3 and J usage is TRBJ1-6; D unresolved. Germline V gives CDR1 LGHNA, CDR2 YSLEER. CDR3 length: 13 amino acids. The V end was cut by 3 bases, the J end by 10 bases, with 10 bases between. The CDR3 DNA sequence: TGCGCCAGCAGCCAGGCCTCGAGGTCACCCCTCCACTTT. Translating gives CASSQASRSPLHF.

This sequence joins TRBV7-2 and TRBJ2-2; D possibly corresponds to TRBD2 (6 bases). The germline gives CDR1 SGHTA, CDR2 FQGNSA. V was trimmed by 2 bases and J by 3 bases, leaving 10 bases between them. The CDR3 spans 15 residues. Here the CDR3 DNA reads TGTGCCAGCAGCTTACCGACTAGAGACACCGGGGAGCTGTTTTTT. Translated, it gives CASSLPTRDTGELFF.

This clonotype has just a few counts. The chain uses TRBV7-2 and TRBJ2-3; D is possibly TRBD1 (5 bases). V dropped 5 bases and J dropped 3 bases, with 15 bases sitting between them. CDR1 SGHTA and CDR2 FQGNSA come from the germline V gene. The CDR3 loop spans 15 amino acids. DNA for the CDR3: TGTGCCAGCAGCCCCAGGGCCCGAGGAACAGATACGCAGTATTTT. Translating gives CASSPRARGTDTQYF.

J is TRBJ1-6 and V is TRBV6-1; D is ambiguous. Trimming cost V 5 bases and J 7 bases, with 15 bases left between them. Germline CDR1 MNHNS, CDR2 SASEGT. This CDR3 is built from 15 residues. CDR3 in amino acids: CASSPERAYNSPLHF. The CDR3 DNA reads as TGTGCCAGCAGTCCCGAAAGGGCGTACAATTCACCCCTCCACTTT.

This clonotype has only a few counts. This chain links TRBV7-2 with TRBJ1-2; D may be TRBD1 (5 bases). CDR3 length equals 10 residues. The V and J ends lost 11 bases and 5 bases respectively, with 9 bases between them. Germline V gene sequence: CDR1 SGHTA, CDR2 FQGNSA. The CDR3 nucleotides read TGTGCCGAGGGGTTATATGGCTACACCTTC. Its protein is CAEGLYGYTF. The full variable domain, its missing parts supplied by reference TRBV7-2 and TRBJ1-2, is GAGVSQSPSNKVTEKGKDVELRCDPISGHTALYWYRQSLGQGLEFLIYFQGNSAPDKSGLPSDRFSAERTGGSVSTLTIQRTQQEDSAVYLCAEGLYGYTFGSGTRLTVV.

The chain employs TRBV2 and TRBJ1-6, with D possibly TRBD1 on 5 matching bases. The V gene's germline CDR1 is SNHLY and CDR2 FYNNEI. Trimming removed 6 bases at V and 6 bases at J, with 12 bases between. The CDR3 is 14 amino acids. The CDR3 here is CASRDRSRNSPLHF. The DNA for the CDR3 is TGTGCCAGCAGAGACAGATCCCGTAATTCACCCCTCCACTTT.

This clonotype was found a few times. The chain employs TRBV10-2 and TRBJ1-1, with 7 bases matching TRBD1. CDR1 WSHSY and CDR2 SAAADI come from the germline V gene. The CDR3 totals 13 residues. V shed 2 bases and J 4 bases; nucleotides not matched to a gene: 1. In nucleotides, the CDR3 is TGCGCCAGCAGTGAGCAGGGGGGCACTGAAGCTTTCTTT. Protein product: CASSEQGGTEAFF.

CDR3 coding DNA: TGTGCCAGCAGCCAAGATGCCGCCTCCTACGAGCAGTACTTC. Translated, it gives CASSQDAASYEQYF. This chain uses TRBV3-1 with TRBJ2-7; no definite D call. The V end lost 0 bases, the J end lost 0 bases, and 6 bases lay between the germline ends. This CDR3 region has 14 residues. The V gene's germline CDR1 is LGHDT and CDR2 YNNKEL (reference sequence).

The chain combines TRBV6-5 with TRBJ2-5; a weak D match, TRBD2 (5 bases). The CDR3 runs 14 residues. Germline loops: CDR1 MNHEY, CDR2 SVGAGI. V shed 2 bases and J shed 4 bases, with 11 bases lying between them. The CDR3 sequence is CASSYDYPIETQYF. The DNA of the CDR3 is TGTGCCAGCAGTTACGACTACCCGATAGAGACCCAGTACTTC.

The table lists this clonotype with a few counts. V and J are TRBV10-3 and TRBJ2-3, with D uncertain. The CDR3 has 16 amino acids. V shed 6 bases and J shed 0 bases, with 16 bases lying between them. Per the germline V gene, CDR1 is ENHRY and CDR2 is SYGVKD. The CDR3 sequence: CAISWDVPSSTDTQYF. The DNA of the CDR3 is TGTGCCATCAGCTGGGATGTCCCTTCTAGCACAGATACGCAGTATTTT.

This clonotype was recorded a few times. This chain joins TRBV20-1 and TRBJ2-2; perhaps TRBD2 as D (6 bases). The CDR3 is 13 residues long. Germline V gene sequence: CDR1 DFQATT, CDR2 SNEGSKA (reference sequence). V lost 5 bases to trimming and J lost 2 bases, with 9 bases between them. This chain's CDR3 is CSAASANTGELFF. CDR3 in DNA: TGCAGTGCTGCTAGCGCAAACACCGGGGAGCTGTTTTTT.

J is TRBJ2-2 and V is TRBV7-2; tentative D call: TRBD2 (6 bases). Germline V gene lookup returns CDR1 SGHTA and CDR2 FQGNSA. The V end lost 4 bases, the J end lost 3 bases, and 12 bases lay between the germline ends. This CDR3 spans 15 amino acids. CDR3 protein: CASSSTGVYTGELFF. The CDR3 DNA reads as TGTGCCAGCAGCTCCACGGGGGTCTACACCGGGGAGCTGTTTTTT.

This clonotype has ten or more counts. V and J are TRBV2 and TRBJ2-3, with 9 bases that match TRBD1. This CDR3 region has 14 residues. V shed 7 bases, J shed 9 bases, and the junction held 11 bases outside the gene matches. CDR1 SNHLY and CDR2 FYNNEI come from the germline V gene. The CDR3 DNA follows: TGTGCCAGCAACGGGGACAGGGCAGCGGTAACGCAGTATTTT. Amino acids: CASNGDRAAVTQYF.

This clonotype was seen at least ten times. The chain uses TRBV6-5 and TRBJ2-5; TRBD2 is a possible D gene (6 bases). CDR1 is MNHEY and CDR2 is SVGAGI in the germline V gene. V dropped 3 bases and J dropped 1 base, with 12 bases sitting between them. The CDR3 totals 15 residues. The CDR3 loop is CASSYMAGRQETQYF. CDR3 DNA: TGTGCCAGCAGTTATATGGCGGGACGCCAAGAGACCCAGTACTTC.

This clonotype was counted a few times. The chain combines TRBV6-2 or TRBV6-3 with TRBJ2-7; no clear D. Germline V lookup: CDR1 MNHEY, CDR2 SVGEGT. CDR3 length: 14 amino acids. The V gene lost 5 bases and the J gene lost 3 bases, with 14 bases spanning the gap. The CDR3 nucleotides read TGTGCCAGCAGTATTCTACCGATAATCTACGAGCAGTACTTC. Translation gives CASSILPIIYEQYF.

In its sample, this clonotype was seen a few times. The V and J genes are TRBV7-2 and TRBJ2-7, with 9 bases that match TRBD1. Germline-derived CDR1 and CDR2 are SGHTA and FQGNSA. The CDR3 sequence is 15 residues long. J lost 7 bases, V lost 3 bases, and 10 bases had no gene match. CDR3 in amino acids: CASSFSGTGLGEQYF. The CDR3 nucleotides read TGTGCCAGCAGCTTTTCCGGGACAGGGTTAGGAGAGCAGTACTTC.

There are a few counts of this clonotype. This chain uses TRBV27 with TRBJ2-5; 7 nucleotides match TRBD2. The V and J ends lost 4 bases and 5 bases, in that order; junction bases with no gene match: 7. This CDR3 is 14 amino acids long. The germline V gene encodes CDR1 MNHEY and CDR2 SMNVEV (reference sequence). In nucleotides, the CDR3 is TGTGCCAGCAGTTCATGGACTAGTTCGGAGACCCAGTACTTC. It encodes CASSSWTSSETQYF.

This clonotype was detected a few times. This rearrangement joins TRBV15 to TRBJ2-3; D might be TRBD2 (5 bases). With 0 bases removed from V and 0 bases from J, the gap between germline ends came to 7 bases. Germline loops: CDR1 LNHNV, CDR2 YYDKDF (reference sequence). The CDR3 is 15 residues long. CDR3 residues: CATSREGGSTDTQYF. The CDR3 DNA reads TGTGCCACCAGCAGAGAGGGCGGGAGCACAGATACGCAGTATTTT.

This clonotype was seen many times. The chain couples TRBV3-1 to TRBJ2-3, with TRBD1 matching over 9 bases. This CDR3 comprises 15 residues. Trimming at V came to 1 base and at J to 5 bases, leaving 4 bases not matched to a gene. Germline lookup yields CDR1 LGHDT and CDR2 YNNKEL (reference sequence). DNA of the CDR3: TGTGCCAGCAGCCAAGCTCCGACAGGGGGAGATACGCAGTATTTT. Its translation: CASSQAPTGGDTQYF.

The table lists this clonotype with many counts. The rearrangement joins TRBV6-2 or TRBV6-3 to TRBJ2-7; possibly TRBD1 for D (5 bases). Deletions cut 5 bases from V and 6 bases from J, with 14 bases between. Germline CDR1 is MNHEY and CDR2 is SVGEGT. The CDR3 consists of 13 residues. CDR3 loop: CASSPSGIAEQYF. In DNA form, the CDR3 reads TGTGCCAGCAGTCCTTCAGGGATCGCCGAGCAGTACTTC.

The chain uses TRBV10-3 and TRBJ2-3, with D perhaps matching TRBD1 or TRBD2 (5 bases each). The CDR3 runs to 16 residues. The germline V gene encodes CDR1 ENHRY and CDR2 SYGVKD. Trimming left V 0 bases short and J 0 bases short, with 10 bases between. The CDR3 spells CAISESPGPSTDTQYF. CDR3 DNA: TGTGCCATCAGTGAGTCCCCGGGACCCAGCACAGATACGCAGTATTTT.